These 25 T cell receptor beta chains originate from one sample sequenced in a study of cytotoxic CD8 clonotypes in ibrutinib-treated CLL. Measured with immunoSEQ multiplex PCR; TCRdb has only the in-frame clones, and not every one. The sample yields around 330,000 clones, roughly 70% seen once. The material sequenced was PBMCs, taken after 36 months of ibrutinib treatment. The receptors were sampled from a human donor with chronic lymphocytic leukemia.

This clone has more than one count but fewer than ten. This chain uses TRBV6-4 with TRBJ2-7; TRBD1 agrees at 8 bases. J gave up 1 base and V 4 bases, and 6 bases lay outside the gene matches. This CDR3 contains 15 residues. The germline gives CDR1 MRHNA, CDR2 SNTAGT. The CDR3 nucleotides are TGTGCCAGCAGTGCAGGGACAGGAGCATCCTACGAGCAGTACTTC. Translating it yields CASSAGTGASYEQYF.

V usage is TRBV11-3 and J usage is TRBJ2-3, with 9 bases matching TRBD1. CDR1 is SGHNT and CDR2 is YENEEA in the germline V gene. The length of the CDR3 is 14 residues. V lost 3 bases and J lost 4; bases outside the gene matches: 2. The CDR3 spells CASSFRQGADTQYF. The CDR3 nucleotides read TGTGCCAGCAGCTTCCGACAGGGGGCAGATACGCAGTATTTT.

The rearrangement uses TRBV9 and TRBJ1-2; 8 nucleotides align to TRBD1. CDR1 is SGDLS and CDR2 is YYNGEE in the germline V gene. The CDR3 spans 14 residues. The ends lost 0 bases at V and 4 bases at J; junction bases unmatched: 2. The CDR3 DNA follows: TGTGCCAGCAGCGTAGTGGGACAGGTCTATGGCTACACCTTC. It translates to CASSVVGQVYGYTF.

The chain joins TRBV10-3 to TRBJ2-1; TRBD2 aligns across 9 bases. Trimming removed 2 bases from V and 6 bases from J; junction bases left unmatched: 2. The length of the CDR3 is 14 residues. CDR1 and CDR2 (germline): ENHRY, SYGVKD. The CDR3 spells CAISELAGSNEQFF. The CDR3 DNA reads TGTGCCATCAGTGAGCTAGCGGGGAGCAATGAGCAGTTCTTC.

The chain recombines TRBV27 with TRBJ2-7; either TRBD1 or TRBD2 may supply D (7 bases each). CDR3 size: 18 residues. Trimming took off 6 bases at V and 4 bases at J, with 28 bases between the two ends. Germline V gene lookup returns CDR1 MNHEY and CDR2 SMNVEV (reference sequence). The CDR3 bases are TGTGCCAGCAGCCGACTAGGGGGCCGGGCGGGAGCGTATTACGAGCAGTACTTC. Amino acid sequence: CASSRLGGRAGAYYEQYF.

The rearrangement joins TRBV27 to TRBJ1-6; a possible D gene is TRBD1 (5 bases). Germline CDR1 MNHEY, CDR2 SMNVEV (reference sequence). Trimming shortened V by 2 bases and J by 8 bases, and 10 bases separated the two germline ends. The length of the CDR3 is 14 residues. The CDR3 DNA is TGTGCCAGCAGTTTAACCGGGGGAGATTCACCCCTCCACTTT. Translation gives CASSLTGGDSPLHF.

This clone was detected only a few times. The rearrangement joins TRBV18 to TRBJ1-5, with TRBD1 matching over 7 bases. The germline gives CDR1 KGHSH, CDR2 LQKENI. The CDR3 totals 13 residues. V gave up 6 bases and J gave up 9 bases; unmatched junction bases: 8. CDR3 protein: CASSPDRVMPQHF. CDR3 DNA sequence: TGTGCCAGCTCCCCTGACAGGGTGATGCCCCAGCATTTT.

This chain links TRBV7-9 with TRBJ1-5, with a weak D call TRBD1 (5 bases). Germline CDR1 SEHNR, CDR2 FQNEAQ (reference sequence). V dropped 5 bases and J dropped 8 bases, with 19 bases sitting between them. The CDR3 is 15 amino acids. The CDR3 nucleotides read TGTGCCAGCAGCCCAACCCCGGGGCCCACGGAGCCCCAGCATTTT. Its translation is CASSPTPGPTEPQHF. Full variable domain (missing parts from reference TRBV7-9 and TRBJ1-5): DTGVSQNPRHKITKRGQNVTFRCDPISEHNRLYWYRQTLGQGPEFLTYFQNEAQLEKSRLLSDRFSAERPKGSFSTLEIQRTEQGDSAMYLCASSPTPGPTEPQHFGDGTRLSIL.

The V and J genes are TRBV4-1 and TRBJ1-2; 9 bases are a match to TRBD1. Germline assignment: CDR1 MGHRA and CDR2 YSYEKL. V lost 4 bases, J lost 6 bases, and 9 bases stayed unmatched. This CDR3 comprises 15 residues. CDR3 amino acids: CASSPQGAFVHGYTF. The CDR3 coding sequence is TGCGCCAGCAGCCCACAGGGGGCCTTTGTTCATGGCTACACCTTC.

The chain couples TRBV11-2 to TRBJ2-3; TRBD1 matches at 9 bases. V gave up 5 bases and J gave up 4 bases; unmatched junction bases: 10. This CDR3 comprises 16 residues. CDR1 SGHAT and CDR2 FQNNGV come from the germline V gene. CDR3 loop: CASSKLPGQGPDTQYF. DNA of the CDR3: TGTGCCAGCAGCAAACTACCGGGACAGGGACCAGATACGCAGTATTTT.

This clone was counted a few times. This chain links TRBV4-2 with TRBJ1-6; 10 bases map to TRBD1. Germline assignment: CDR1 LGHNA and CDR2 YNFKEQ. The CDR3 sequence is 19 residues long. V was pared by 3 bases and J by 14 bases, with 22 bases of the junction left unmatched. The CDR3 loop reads CASSHAGLRNGTGDVALHF. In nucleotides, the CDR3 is TGTGCCAGCAGCCATGCAGGGTTGAGGAACGGGACAGGGGACGTGGCCCTCCACTTT.

The CDR3 here is CALGGTSGPMEQYF. CDR3 DNA sequence: TGTGCCCTGGGCGGGACTAGCGGACCTATGGAGCAGTACTTC. This chain connects TRBV10-3 to TRBJ2-7; 11 bases agree with TRBD2. V shed 11 bases, J shed 7 bases, and the junction held 13 bases outside the gene matches. The CDR3 loop spans 14 amino acids. Germline V gives CDR1 ENHRY, CDR2 SYGVKD.

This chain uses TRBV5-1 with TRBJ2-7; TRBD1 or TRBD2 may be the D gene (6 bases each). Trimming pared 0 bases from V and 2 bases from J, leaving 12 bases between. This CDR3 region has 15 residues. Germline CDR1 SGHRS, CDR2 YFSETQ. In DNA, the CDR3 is TGCGCCAGCAGCTTGGCCGGGGGCCTTGCCTACGAGCAGTACTTC. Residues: CASSLAGGLAYEQYF.

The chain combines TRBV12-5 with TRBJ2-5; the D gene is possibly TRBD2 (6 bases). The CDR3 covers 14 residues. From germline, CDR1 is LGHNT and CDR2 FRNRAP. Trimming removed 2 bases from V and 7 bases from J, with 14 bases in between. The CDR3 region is CASGLTSYGGTQYF. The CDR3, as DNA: TGTGCTAGTGGTTTGACATCGTACGGGGGGACCCAGTACTTC.

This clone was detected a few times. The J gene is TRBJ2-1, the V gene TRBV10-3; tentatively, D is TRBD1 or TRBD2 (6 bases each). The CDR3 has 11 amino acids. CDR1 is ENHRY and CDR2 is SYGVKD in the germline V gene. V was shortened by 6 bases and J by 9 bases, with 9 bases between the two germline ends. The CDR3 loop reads CAIRRDIEQFF. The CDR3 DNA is TGTGCCATCAGGCGGGACATTGAGCAGTTCTTC.

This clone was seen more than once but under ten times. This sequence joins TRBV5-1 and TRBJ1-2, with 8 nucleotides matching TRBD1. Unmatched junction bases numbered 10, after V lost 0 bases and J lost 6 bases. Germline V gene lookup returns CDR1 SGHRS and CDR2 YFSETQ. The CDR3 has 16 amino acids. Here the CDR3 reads CASSLDGTGTIDGYTF. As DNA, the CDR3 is TGCGCCAGCAGCTTGGACGGGACAGGAACTATTGATGGCTACACCTTC.

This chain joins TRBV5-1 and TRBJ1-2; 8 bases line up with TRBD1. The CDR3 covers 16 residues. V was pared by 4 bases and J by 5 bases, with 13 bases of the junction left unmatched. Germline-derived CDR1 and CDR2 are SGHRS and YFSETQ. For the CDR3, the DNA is TGCGCCAGCAGCCCCCTCCTGGACAGGGAGGGATATGGCTACACCTTC. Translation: CASSPLLDREGYGYTF.

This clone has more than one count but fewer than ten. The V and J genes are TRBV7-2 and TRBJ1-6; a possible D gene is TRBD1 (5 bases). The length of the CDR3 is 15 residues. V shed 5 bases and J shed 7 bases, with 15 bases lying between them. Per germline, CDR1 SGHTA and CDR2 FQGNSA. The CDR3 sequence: CASSPLGRGNSPLHF. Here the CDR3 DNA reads TGTGCCAGCAGCCCCTTGGGACGGGGAAATTCACCCCTCCACTTT.

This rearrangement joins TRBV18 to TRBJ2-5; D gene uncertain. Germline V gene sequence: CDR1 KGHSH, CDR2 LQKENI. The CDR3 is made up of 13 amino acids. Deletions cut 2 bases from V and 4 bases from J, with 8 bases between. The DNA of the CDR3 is TGTGCCAGCTCACCAGACCCCCGAGAGACCCAGTACTTC. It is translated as CASSPDPRETQYF.

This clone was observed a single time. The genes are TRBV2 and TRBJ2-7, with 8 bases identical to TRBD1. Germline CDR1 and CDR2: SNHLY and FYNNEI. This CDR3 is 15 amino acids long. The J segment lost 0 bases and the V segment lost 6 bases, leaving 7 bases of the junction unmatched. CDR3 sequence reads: CASRGGTGSSYEQYF. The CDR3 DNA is TGTGCCAGCAGAGGGGGGACAGGAAGCTCCTACGAGCAGTACTTC.

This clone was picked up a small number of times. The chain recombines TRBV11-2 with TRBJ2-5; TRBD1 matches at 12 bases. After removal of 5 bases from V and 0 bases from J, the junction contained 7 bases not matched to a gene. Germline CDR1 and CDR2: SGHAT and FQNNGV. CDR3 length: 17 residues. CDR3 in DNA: TGTGCCAGCAGCCAGGGACAGGGGGCAAGGTACCAAGAGACCCAGTACTTC. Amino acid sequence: CASSQGQGARYQETQYF.

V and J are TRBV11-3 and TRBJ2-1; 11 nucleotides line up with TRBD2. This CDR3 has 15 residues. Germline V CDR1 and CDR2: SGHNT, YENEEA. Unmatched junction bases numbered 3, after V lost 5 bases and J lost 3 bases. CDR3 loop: CASSRGTSGYNEQFF. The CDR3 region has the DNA TGTGCCAGCAGCCGCGGGACTAGCGGCTACAATGAGCAGTTCTTC. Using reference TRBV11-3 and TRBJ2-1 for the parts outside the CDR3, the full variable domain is EAGVVQSPRYKIIEKKQPVAFWCNPISGHNTLYWYLQNLGQGPELLIRYENEEAVDDSQLPKDRFSAERLKGVDSTLKIQPAELGDSAVYLCASSRGTSGYNEQFFGPGTRLTVL.

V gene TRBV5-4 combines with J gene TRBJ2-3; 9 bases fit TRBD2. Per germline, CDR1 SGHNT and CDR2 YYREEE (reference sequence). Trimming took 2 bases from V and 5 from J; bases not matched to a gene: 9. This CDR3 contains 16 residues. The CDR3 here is CASSFGGRAMGDTQYF. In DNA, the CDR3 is TGTGCCAGCAGCTTTGGCGGGAGGGCCATGGGAGATACGCAGTATTTT.

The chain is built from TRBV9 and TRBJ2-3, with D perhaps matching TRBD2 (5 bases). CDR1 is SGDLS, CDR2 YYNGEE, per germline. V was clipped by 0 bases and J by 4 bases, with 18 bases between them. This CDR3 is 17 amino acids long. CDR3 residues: CASSVVSGFGGSDTQYF. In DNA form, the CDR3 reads TGTGCCAGCAGCGTAGTATCGGGGTTCGGCGGGTCAGATACGCAGTATTTT.

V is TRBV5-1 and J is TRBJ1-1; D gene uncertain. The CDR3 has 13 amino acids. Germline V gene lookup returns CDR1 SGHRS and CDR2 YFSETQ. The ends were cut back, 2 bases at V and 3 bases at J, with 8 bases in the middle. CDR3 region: CASSLSEYTEAFF. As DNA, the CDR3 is TGCGCCAGCAGCTTATCGGAGTACACTGAAGCTTTCTTT.